This passage covers 15 T cell receptor beta chains from one sample sequenced in a study of T cell responses to AZD1222 COVID-19 vaccine. This table comes from immunoSEQ multiplex PCR, and its TCRdb copy is limited to in-frame clones, with some not included. This sample has about 180,000 clones; just over 85% occur once, and the top ten carry around a tenth. The specimen was peripheral blood, collected 28 days after the second AZD1222 dose. These receptors were obtained from an adult who received the AZD1222 COVID-19 vaccine.

The chain carries TRBV18 and TRBJ2-7; D not resolved. The CDR3 contains 15 residues. V shed 6 bases and J shed 2 bases, with 17 bases lying between them. Germline V gives CDR1 KGHSH, CDR2 LQKENI. Here the CDR3 DNA reads TGTGCCAGCTCCCAAACCCCCAGGTTGACCTACGAGCAGTACTTC. This translates into CASSQTPRLTYEQYF.

This chain joins TRBV5-5 and TRBJ1-4; tentatively, D is TRBD1 (5 bases). Per the germline V gene, CDR1 is SGHKS and CDR2 is YYEKEE (reference sequence). The length of the CDR3 is 15 residues. Deletions cut 7 bases from V and 0 bases from J, with 13 bases between. The CDR3, as DNA: TGTGCCAGCGGCCTTTCGGGGGCAACTAATGAAAAACTGTTTTTT. Its translation: CASGLSGATNEKLFF.

This chain links TRBV11-3 with TRBJ2-7; 9 bases map to TRBD2. This CDR3 is 16 amino acids long. The germline gives CDR1 SGHNT, CDR2 YENEEA. V shed 3 bases and J 2 bases; nucleotides not matched to a gene: 8. CDR3: CASSFSGGGGTYEQYF. The CDR3, as DNA: TGTGCCAGCAGCTTTTCCGGCGGGGGGGGTACCTACGAGCAGTACTTC. Full variable domain (remainder filled in from reference TRBV11-3 and TRBJ2-7): EAGVVQSPRYKIIEKKQPVAFWCNPISGHNTLYWYLQNLGQGPELLIRYENEEAVDDSQLPKDRFSAERLKGVDSTLKIQPAELGDSAVYLCASSFSGGGGTYEQYFGPGTRLTVT.

V usage is TRBV6-5 and J usage is TRBJ1-3; D unresolved. CDR3 size: 14 residues. Germline V gene lookup returns CDR1 MNHEY and CDR2 SVGAGI. The V end lost 6 bases, the J end lost 3 bases, and 12 bases lay between the germline ends. CDR3 sequence: CASRDRNFGNTIYF. The CDR3, as DNA: TGTGCCAGCAGGGACCGCAATTTTGGAAACACCATATATTTT.

The chain couples TRBV7-2 to TRBJ1-5; 9 nucleotides agree with TRBD1. CDR1 SGHTA and CDR2 FQGNSA come from the germline V gene. CDR3 length: 16 amino acids. The V segment lost 5 bases and the J segment 5 bases; nucleotides outside the gene matches: 10. CDR3 nucleotide sequence: TGTGCCAGCAGCCATAAAAGGACAGGGGAGGATCAGCCCCAGCATTTT. Translation: CASSHKRTGEDQPQHF.

The gene calls are TRBV12-3 or TRBV12-4 and TRBJ2-5; no clear D gene. Deletions cut 5 bases from V and 0 bases from J, with 7 bases between. The CDR3 contains 13 residues. The CDR3 region has the DNA TGTGCCAGCAGTCCGTCGTACCAAGAGACCCAGTACTTC. Residues: CASSPSYQETQYF.

The V and J genes are TRBV6-5 and TRBJ1-4; possible D gene TRBD1, 6 bases. CDR3 length: 13 amino acids. Between the trimmed V and J ends, which lost 8 bases and 7 bases, there was a span of 14 bases. The germline V gene encodes CDR1 MNHEY and CDR2 SVGAGI. CDR3 amino acids: CASSPGHPEKLFF. In DNA form, the CDR3 reads TGTGCCAGCTCCCCGGGACACCCTGAAAAACTGTTTTTT.

This chain joins TRBV10-3 and TRBJ2-5, with TRBD2 matching 7 bases. CDR3 length equals 14 residues. V dropped 6 bases and J dropped 5; count of bases not matched to a gene: 9. The V gene's germline CDR1 is ENHRY and CDR2 SYGVKD. CDR3 sequence reads: CAIRPGLGGETQYF. CDR3 bases: TGTGCCATCAGACCCGGGCTGGGGGGGGAGACCCAGTACTTC.

CDR3 sequence: CASSSAGTGGGNTIYF. The DNA of the CDR3 is TGTGCCAGTAGTTCCGCCGGGACAGGGGGTGGAAACACCATATATTTT. The chain couples TRBV19 to TRBJ1-3, with 11 bases lining up with TRBD1. The CDR3 runs to 16 residues. Trimming removed 5 bases from V and 3 bases from J; junction bases left unmatched: 6. CDR1 and CDR2 (germline): LNHDA, SQIVND (reference sequence).

The V and J genes are TRBV6-5 and TRBJ1-1; a possible D gene is TRBD1 (5 bases). The CDR3 is 14 residues long. From germline, CDR1 is MNHEY and CDR2 SVGAGI. With 6 bases removed from V and 3 bases from J, the gap between germline ends came to 14 bases. DNA for the CDR3: TGTGCCAGCAGCACGGGGCGGTGGGACACTGAAGCTTTCTTT. Translating it yields CASSTGRWDTEAFF.

V usage is TRBV4-2 and J usage is TRBJ2-2, with no clear D. Deletions cut 0 bases from V and 2 bases from J, with 10 bases between. The CDR3 runs 16 residues. From germline, CDR1 is LGHNA and CDR2 YNFKEQ. The CDR3 sequence is CASSQETTVNTGELFF. DNA of the CDR3: TGTGCCAGCAGCCAAGAAACTACGGTAAACACCGGGGAGCTGTTTTTT.

The chain joins TRBV28 to TRBJ1-3; 10 nucleotides align to TRBD1. V shed 5 bases, J shed 2 bases, and the junction held 3 bases outside the gene matches. Germline CDR1 is MDHEN and CDR2 is SYDVKM. This CDR3 contains 15 residues. The CDR3 DNA follows: TGTGCCAGCAGTCCCGGACAGGGGGCTGGAAACACCATATATTTT. Its translation is CASSPGQGAGNTIYF. Filled out from reference TRBV28 and TRBJ1-3, the complete variable domain reads DVKVTQSSRYLVKRTGEKVFLECVQDMDHENMFWYRQDPGLGLRLIYFSYDVKMKEKGDIPEGYSVSREKKERFSLILESASTNQTSMYLCASSPGQGAGNTIYFGEGSWLTVV.

The genes are TRBV12-5 and TRBJ2-1; a possible D gene is TRBD1 (5 bases). The CDR3 consists of 16 residues. Between the trimmed V and J ends, which lost 0 bases and 1 base, there was a span of 10 bases. Germline loops: CDR1 LGHNT, CDR2 FRNRAP. The CDR3 is CASGLVGHPSYNEQFF. CDR3 nucleotides: TGTGCTAGTGGTTTGGTGGGGCACCCATCCTACAATGAGCAGTTCTTC.

Comment on this clone: A read error may account for a junction end that differs from germline. The V call is TRBV6-5, the J call TRBJ2-1; maybe TRBD2 (6 bases). The germline gives CDR1 MNHEY, CDR2 SVGAGI. The length of the CDR3 is 13 residues. CDR3 nucleotides: TGTGCCAGCAGCCGGGACTCCAACAATGAGCAGTTCTTC. It specifies CASSRDSNNEQFF.

This clone was seen more than once but under ten times. This chain joins TRBV19 and TRBJ1-2; D remains ambiguous. Germline V gene sequence: CDR1 LNHDA, CDR2 SQIVND (reference sequence). Trimming cost V 3 bases and J 2 bases, with 4 bases left between them. The CDR3 length is 12 residues. CDR3 region: CASSMQNYGYTF. The CDR3 DNA reads TGTGCCAGTAGTATGCAGAACTATGGCTACACCTTC.